What follows are 18 T cell receptor beta chains derived from one specimen sequenced in a study of blood T cell repertoires in COVID-19. Produced via immunoSEQ multiplex PCR; TCRdb's table is partial and in-frame only. The repertoire holds tens of thousands of clones, with approximately 91% as singletons. The source material was peripheral blood. These receptors came from a human donor in a cohort sampled during active COVID-19.

This clone has just one count. The chain links TRBV2 to TRBJ2-1; D is unclear. Germline V gene lookup returns CDR1 SNHLY and CDR2 FYNNEI. This CDR3 spans 11 amino acids. V was shortened by 5 bases and J by 9 bases, with 8 bases between the two germline ends. The CDR3 is CASSYLSEQFF. In DNA, the CDR3 is TGTGCCAGCAGTTACCTCAGTGAGCAGTTCTTC.

The V and J genes are TRBV3-1 (or the pseudogene TRBV3-2) and TRBJ1-1; D possibly corresponds to TRBD1 (5 bases). V was trimmed by 6 bases and J by 1 base, leaving 9 bases between them. The CDR3 extends over 13 amino acids. Germline-derived CDR1 and CDR2 are LGHDT and YNNKEL (reference sequence). The CDR3 DNA is TGTGCCAGCAGTCTCACAGGGAACACTGAAGCTTTCTTT. Translated, it gives CASSLTGNTEAFF.

The chain has TRBV4-2 and TRBJ2-3; TRBD1 might be the D (6 bases). The CDR3 runs 16 residues. The germline V and J ends were trimmed by 3 bases and 3 bases, with 16 bases remaining between them. Germline V gene sequence: CDR1 LGHNA, CDR2 YNFKEQ. This chain's CDR3 is CASSHLRGSSTDTQYF. The DNA for the CDR3 is TGTGCCAGCAGCCATTTAAGGGGGAGCAGTACAGATACGCAGTATTTT.

This chain uses TRBV5-5 with TRBJ2-3, with 8 bases identical to TRBD1. The CDR3 covers 14 residues. Unmatched junction bases numbered 5, after V lost 4 bases and J lost 4 bases. Looked up from germline, CDR1 is SGHKS and CDR2 is YYEKEE (reference sequence). DNA of the CDR3: TGTGCCAGCAGCGCCGGACAGGGCTCAGATACGCAGTATTTT. Translation gives CASSAGQGSDTQYF.

This sequence joins TRBV6-6 and TRBJ1-5; tentative D call: TRBD1 (6 bases). Germline V lookup: CDR1 MNHNY, CDR2 SVGAGI (reference sequence). The CDR3 runs 12 residues. V was trimmed by 8 bases and J by 5 bases, leaving 10 bases between them. The CDR3 bases are TGTGCCAGCGGGAGGGGGGATCAGCCCCAGCATTTT. Protein sequence: CASGRGDQPQHF.

This clone has a handful of counts. The chain has TRBV18 and TRBJ1-2, with 9 bases that match TRBD1. V was pared by 6 bases and J by 6 bases, with 5 bases of the junction left unmatched. Per germline, CDR1 KGHSH and CDR2 LQKENI. The CDR3 is 13 amino acids. CDR3 sequence (DNA): TGTGCCAGCTCGATCCGGGACAGGGATGGCTACACCTTC. It encodes CASSIRDRDGYTF.

In this sample, this clone turned up a few times. The V and J genes are TRBV2 and TRBJ2-7; 9 bases are a match to TRBD1. Germline V lookup: CDR1 SNHLY, CDR2 FYNNEI. The CDR3 runs to 15 residues. V lost 3 bases and J lost 5; bases outside the gene matches: 8. CDR3 sequence (DNA): TGTGCCAGCAGTGAGACCGGGACAGGGTTACACGAGCAGTACTTC. Its protein is CASSETGTGLHEQYF.

This sequence joins TRBV28 and TRBJ1-6; D not certain. V dropped 5 bases and J dropped 3 bases, with 11 bases sitting between them. Germline V lookup: CDR1 MDHEN, CDR2 SYDVKM. The CDR3 extends over 15 amino acids. The CDR3 nucleotides read TGTGCCAGCAGTGTGGCCCACGTCTATAATTCACCCCTCCACTTT. This encodes CASSVAHVYNSPLHF. Supplemented by reference TRBV28 and TRBJ1-6, the full variable domain reads DVKVTQSSRYLVKRTGEKVFLECVQDMDHENMFWYRQDPGLGLRLIYFSYDVKMKEKGDIPEGYSVSREKKERFSLILESASTNQTSMYLCASSVAHVYNSPLHFGNGTRLTVT.

The CDR3 here is CASSQPLRAGELFF. The CDR3, as DNA: TGTGCCAGCAGCCAACCCCTACGAGCCGGGGAGCTGTTTTTT. The chain joins TRBV3-1 (or the pseudogene TRBV3-2) to TRBJ2-2; D is unresolved. Germline CDR1 and CDR2: LGHDT and YNNKEL (reference sequence). V was clipped by 2 bases and J by 6 bases, with 10 bases between them. There are 14 residues in the CDR3.

The chain uses TRBV18 and TRBJ1-1, with 10 bases identical to TRBD1. Germline assignment: CDR1 KGHSH and CDR2 LQKENI. The CDR3 spans 16 residues. With V trimmed by 0 bases and J by 3 bases, 4 bases remained unmatched. Here the CDR3 DNA reads TGTGCCAGCTCACCACCACTGACAGGGGGCCACACTGAAGCTTTCTTT. Its protein is CASSPPLTGGHTEAFF.

The chain combines TRBV6-6 with TRBJ2-7, with 14 bases matching TRBD2. The trim removed 6 bases at V and 2 bases at J, leaving 3 bases unmatched. Germline CDR1 MNHNY, CDR2 SVGAGI (reference sequence). CDR3 length equals 15 residues. The CDR3 here is CASRGTSGGTYEQYF. The CDR3 region has the DNA TGTGCCAGCAGAGGGACTAGCGGGGGTACCTACGAGCAGTACTTC.

The rearrangement uses TRBV4-1 and TRBJ1-2; no firm D call. Germline V lookup: CDR1 MGHRA, CDR2 YSYEKL. V was shortened by 0 bases and J by 5 bases, with 10 bases between the two germline ends. CDR3 size: 14 residues. CDR3 in amino acids: CASSQELTGYGYTF. The CDR3 region has the DNA TGCGCCAGCAGCCAAGAGTTAACCGGGTATGGCTACACCTTC.

The chain joins TRBV3-1 (or the pseudogene TRBV3-2) to TRBJ2-2, with TRBD2 matching 11 bases. Germline V CDR1 and CDR2: LGHDT, YNNKEL (reference sequence). This CDR3 region has 16 residues. Trimming at V came to 6 bases and at J to 3 bases, leaving 6 bases not matched to a gene. The CDR3 loop reads CASRISGRADTGELFF. The CDR3 nucleotides read TGTGCCAGCAGGATTAGCGGGAGGGCGGACACCGGGGAGCTGTTTTTT.

The chain couples TRBV9 to TRBJ2-1, with 10 bases fitting TRBD2. Germline values: CDR1 SGDLS, CDR2 YYNGEE. This CDR3 has 16 residues. Trimming took 4 bases from V and 8 from J; bases not matched to a gene: 12. CDR3 in DNA: TGTGCCAGCAGCTACACCTTTAGCGGGAGGCCCGATGAGCAGTTCTTC. It is translated as CASSYTFSGRPDEQFF.

V usage is TRBV28 and J usage is TRBJ2-2; 12 bases agree with TRBD2. There are 16 residues in the CDR3. J lost 6 bases, V lost 5 bases, and 7 bases had no gene match. CDR1 is MDHEN and CDR2 is SYDVKM in the germline V gene. The CDR3 DNA reads as TGTGCCAGCAGTCCGCCGACTAGCGGGAGCTCCGGGGAGCTGTTTTTT. It yields the protein CASSPPTSGSSGELFF.

This sequence joins TRBV7-3 and TRBJ2-1, with D possibly TRBD2 on 6 matching bases. Germline lookup yields CDR1 SGHTA and CDR2 FQGTGA. There are 15 residues in the CDR3. Trimming took off 1 base at V and 3 bases at J, with 10 bases between the two ends. This CDR3 is CASSLNLALYNEQFF. The DNA for the CDR3 is TGTGCCAGCAGCTTAAATCTAGCGCTCTACAATGAGCAGTTCTTC.

The sample holds a few counts of this clone. This chain joins TRBV29-1 and TRBJ1-4; no firm D call. The CDR3 extends over 11 amino acids. V lost 4 bases to trimming and J lost 8 bases, with 8 bases between them. Germline CDR1 is SQVTM and CDR2 is ANQGSEA. The CDR3 sequence is CSVVGGEKLFF. Here the CDR3 DNA reads TGCAGCGTTGTCGGAGGCGAAAAACTGTTTTTT.

The V gene is TRBV5-4, the J gene TRBJ2-1, with 10 positions matching TRBD2. CDR1 and CDR2 (germline): SGHNT, YYREEE (reference sequence). The V segment lost 4 bases and the J segment 4 bases; nucleotides outside the gene matches: 2. The CDR3 consists of 14 residues. CDR3 region: CASSQREGYNEQFF. The DNA of the CDR3 is TGTGCCAGCAGCCAGCGGGAGGGGTACAATGAGCAGTTCTTC. Supplemented by reference TRBV5-4 and TRBJ2-1, the full variable domain reads ETGVTQSPTHLIKTRGQQVTLRCSSQSGHNTVSWYQQALGQGPQFIFQYYREEENGRGNFPPRFSGLQFPNYSSELNVNALELDDSALYLCASSQREGYNEQFFGPGTRLTVL.